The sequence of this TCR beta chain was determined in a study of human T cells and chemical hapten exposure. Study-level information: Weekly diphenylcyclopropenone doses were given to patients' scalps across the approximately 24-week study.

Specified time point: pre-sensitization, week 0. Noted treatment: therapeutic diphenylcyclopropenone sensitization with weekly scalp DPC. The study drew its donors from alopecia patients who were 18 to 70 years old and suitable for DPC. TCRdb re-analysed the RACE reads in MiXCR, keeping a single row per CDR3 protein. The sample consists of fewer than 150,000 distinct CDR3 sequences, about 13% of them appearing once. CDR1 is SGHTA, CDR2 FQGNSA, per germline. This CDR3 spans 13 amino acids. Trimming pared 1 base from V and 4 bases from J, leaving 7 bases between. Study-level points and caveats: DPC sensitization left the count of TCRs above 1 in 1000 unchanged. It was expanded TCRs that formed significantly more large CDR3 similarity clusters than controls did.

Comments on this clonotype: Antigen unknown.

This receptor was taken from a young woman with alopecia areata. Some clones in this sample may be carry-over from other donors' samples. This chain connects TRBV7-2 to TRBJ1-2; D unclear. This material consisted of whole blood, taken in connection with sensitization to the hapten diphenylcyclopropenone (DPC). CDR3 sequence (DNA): TGTGCCAGCAGCTTAGACGATCTCTATGGCTACACCTTC. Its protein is CASSLDDLYGYTF. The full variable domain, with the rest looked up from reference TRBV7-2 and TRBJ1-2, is GAGVSQSPSNKVTEKGKDVELRCDPISGHTALYWYRQSLGQGLEFLIYFQGNSAPDKSGLPSDRFSAERTGGSVSTLTIQRTQQEDSAVYLCASSLDDLYGYTFGSGTRLTVV.